The 14 T cell receptor beta chains below come from one sample, sequenced in a study of blood T cell repertoires in COVID-19 (dated by TCRdb to 2020 to 2021). Libraries were built with the immunoSEQ multiplex PCR assay. In its TCRdb copy, this immuneACCESS table keeps in-frame sequences only and misses some clones. Where compared with another copy, unresolved V genes explain less than half of these, and the others have no known cause. Across this sample there are a few hundred thousand clones, with 80% to 90% seen only once. The top ten constitute approximately 1.3% of the sample. Sequencing was done on a sample of peripheral blood. The source is a woman between 50 and 59 years old with acute or convalescent COVID-19.

V and J are TRBV6-5 and TRBJ1-5, with a possible D match to TRBD1 (5 bases). The CDR3 contains 15 residues. Deletions cut 6 bases from V and 6 bases from J, with 18 bases between. The V gene's germline CDR1 is MNHEY and CDR2 SVGAGI. The CDR3 reads CASSADGGRPQPQHF. DNA for the CDR3: TGTGCCAGCAGCGCGGACGGGGGTCGGCCTCAGCCCCAGCATTTT.

For this clone: Other DNA variants within this sample encode the same CDR3. The chain employs TRBV5-8 and TRBJ2-2; TRBD2 agrees at 8 bases. Looked up from germline, CDR1 is SGHTS and CDR2 is YDEGEE. The CDR3 consists of 15 residues. Unmatched junction bases numbered 9, after V lost 4 bases and J lost 7 bases. The CDR3: CASSRGAGGLGELFF. DNA for the CDR3: TGTGCCAGCAGCCGAGGGGCGGGGGGTCTCGGGGAGCTGTTTTTT.

V gene TRBV7-2 combines with J gene TRBJ1-4; D is unresolved. Between the trimmed V and J ends, which lost 5 bases and 4 bases, there was a span of 17 bases. Germline V lookup: CDR1 SGHTA, CDR2 FQGNSA. The CDR3 is made up of 16 amino acids. The CDR3 here is CASSPGWRAFNEKLFF. The DNA for the CDR3 is TGTGCCAGCAGCCCGGGGTGGCGGGCCTTTAATGAAAAACTGTTTTTT.

The chain combines TRBV2 with TRBJ2-7, with 7 bases identical to TRBD1. V lost 4 bases and J lost 5; bases outside the gene matches: 2. The CDR3 spans 12 residues. Germline V CDR1 and CDR2: SNHLY, FYNNEI. The CDR3 DNA sequence: TGTGCCAGCAGTGGGGACAGTAACGAGCAGTACTTC. Translation gives CASSGDSNEQYF.

Of note for this clone: The sample has other DNA sequences that encode this CDR3 too. The J gene is TRBJ1-3, the V gene TRBV7-2; TRBD1 might be the D (5 bases). The V and J ends lost 1 base and 1 base respectively, with 8 bases between them. The germline gives CDR1 SGHTA, CDR2 FQGNSA. This CDR3 comprises 15 residues. For the CDR3, the DNA is TGTGCCAGCAGCTTAGACGGGGGGTCTGGAAACACCATATATTTT. Its protein product is CASSLDGGSGNTIYF.

This clone was seen just once. The chain has TRBV4-1 and TRBJ2-4, with a weak D call TRBD2 (6 bases). The germline V gene encodes CDR1 MGHRA and CDR2 YSYEKL. Trimming stripped 0 bases from V and 7 bases from J, with 10 bases between. This CDR3 contains 14 residues. The CDR3 DNA reads TGCGCCAGCAGCCAAGATGCTGCGGGGAACATTCAGTACTTC. This sequence encodes CASSQDAAGNIQYF.

The rearrangement links TRBV28 to TRBJ2-7, with 8 bases that match TRBD1. Germline CDR1 MDHEN, CDR2 SYDVKM. J gave up 5 bases and V 4 bases, and 7 bases lay outside the gene matches. This CDR3 is 14 amino acids long. This CDR3 reads CASSSSRGRDEQYF. CDR3 DNA sequence: TGTGCCAGCAGTTCCTCCAGGGGGCGGGACGAGCAGTACTTC.

Here the CDR3 reads CASSLRGFNGYTF. For the CDR3, the DNA is TGTGCCAGCAGCTTGCGGGGTTTTAACGGCTACACCTTC. The chain combines TRBV5-6 with TRBJ1-2; D ambiguous. CDR3 size: 13 residues. V was shortened by 1 base and J by 8 bases, with 12 bases between the two germline ends. CDR1 and CDR2 (germline): SGHDT, YYEEEE.

The genes are TRBV2 and TRBJ1-1; no reliable D call. Trimming took 3 bases from V and 7 from J, leaving 6 bases between them. This CDR3 contains 11 residues. Germline V gene data show CDR1 as SNHLY and CDR2 as FYNNEI. Here the CDR3 DNA reads TGTGCCAGCAGTGATAATCGTGAAGCTTTCTTT. It yields the protein CASSDNREAFF.

The chain couples TRBV6-5 to TRBJ1-1; no clear D gene. V was clipped by 6 bases and J by 0 bases, with 5 bases between them. CDR1 is MNHEY and CDR2 is SVGAGI in the germline V gene. The CDR3 extends over 12 amino acids. This CDR3 is CASSTLNTEAFF. The CDR3 DNA reads as TGTGCCAGCAGCACACTGAACACTGAAGCTTTCTTT.

The genes are TRBV3-1 (or the pseudogene TRBV3-2) and TRBJ1-6, with D possibly matching TRBD1 (5 bases). The CDR3 contains 13 residues. Trimming cost V 6 bases and J 7 bases, with 10 bases left between them. The V gene's germline CDR1 is LGHDT and CDR2 YNNKEL (reference sequence). This chain's CDR3 is CASSRQLNSPLHF. DNA of the CDR3: TGTGCCAGCAGTCGACAGCTGAATTCACCCCTCCACTTT.

The rearrangement uses TRBV6-5 and TRBJ2-7; 9 bases match TRBD1. CDR1 is MNHEY and CDR2 is SVGAGI in the germline V gene. The CDR3 totals 14 residues. V was pared by 2 bases and J by 4 bases, with 3 bases of the junction left unmatched. The CDR3 nucleotides read TGTGCCAGCAGTTACGGGACAGGGACGTACGAGCAGTACTTC. It specifies CASSYGTGTYEQYF.

For the CDR3, the DNA is TGTGCCGTCGGGGGAACCGGCTTTGCGACCCAGTACTTC. Its protein product is CAVGGTGFATQYF. The gene calls are TRBV12-3 or TRBV12-4 and TRBJ2-5, with TRBD2 as a possible D gene (6 bases). The CDR3 runs to 13 residues. Trimming shortened V by 11 bases and J by 7 bases, and 20 bases separated the two germline ends.

The chain couples TRBV5-6 to TRBJ2-2; D call uncertain. V dropped 2 bases and J dropped 6 bases, with 11 bases sitting between them. This CDR3 spans 14 amino acids. The germline V gene encodes CDR1 SGHDT and CDR2 YYEEEE. CDR3 DNA: TGTGCCAGCAGCTTCCTCAACACCGCCGGGGAGCTGTTTTTT. It yields the protein CASSFLNTAGELFF.